Below, 15 T cell receptor beta chains from the same sample are listed, as sequenced in a study of cytomegalovirus exposure and HLA in healthy donors. A multiplex PCR was run with 60 Vbeta primers and 13 Jbeta primers. Repertoires were generated with immunoSEQ multiplex PCR, while TCRdb's copy carries only in-frame clones and drops some. Here the sample spans about 200,000 clones, around four fifths being singletons. The sample was PBMCs. All receptors derive from a male donor in good health and CMV-seronegative.

V usage is TRBV27 and J usage is TRBJ2-1, with 10 positions matching TRBD1. The CDR3 is 15 amino acids. V dropped 6 bases and J dropped 2; count of bases not matched to a gene: 4. The germline V gene encodes CDR1 MNHEY and CDR2 SMNVEV (reference sequence). The chain's CDR3 is CASRPGQGAYNEQFF. Here the CDR3 DNA reads TGTGCCAGCAGGCCTGGACAGGGGGCCTACAATGAGCAGTTCTTC.

This chain links TRBV7-3 with TRBJ2-1, with 8 positions matching TRBD1. The CDR3 runs 14 residues. V trimming: 4 bases; J trimming: 7 bases; junction bases outside the gene matches: 6. CDR1 is SGHTA, CDR2 FQGTGA, per germline. In DNA, the CDR3 is TGTGCCAGCAGCTCATTACAGGGGGTAAATGAGCAGTTCTTC. As protein: CASSSLQGVNEQFF.

The chain combines TRBV6-6 with TRBJ1-1; tentative D call: TRBD1 (5 bases). Germline CDR1 reads MNHNY; CDR2 reads SVGAGI (reference sequence). The V and J ends lost 2 bases and 1 base respectively, with 8 bases between them. The CDR3 totals 14 residues. The CDR3: CASSYQGRNTEAFF. The CDR3 DNA sequence: TGTGCCAGCAGTTACCAGGGTAGGAACACTGAAGCTTTCTTT.

This clone was observed a single time. This specimen includes other DNA sequences encoding the same CDR3. This chain links TRBV27 with TRBJ1-1; no firm D call. Deletions cut 4 bases from V and 0 bases from J, with 6 bases between. The CDR3 consists of 13 residues. The V gene's germline CDR1 is MNHEY and CDR2 SMNVEV (reference sequence). The CDR3 sequence: CASSSLMNTEAFF. DNA for the CDR3: TGTGCCAGCAGTTCACTAATGAACACTGAAGCTTTCTTT.

The chain is built from TRBV6-5 and TRBJ2-7; D gene ambiguous. CDR1 and CDR2 from the germline V gene are MNHEY and SVGAGI. The ends were cut back, 6 bases at V and 2 bases at J, with 11 bases in the middle. CDR3 length: 13 amino acids. The CDR3 DNA follows: TGTGCCAGCAGCCCCCAGTCCACCTACGAGCAGTACTTC. Residues: CASSPQSTYEQYF.

This clone was seen more than once but under ten times. The V call is TRBV18, the J call TRBJ1-1; D gene unclear. The CDR3 runs to 13 residues. Germline assignment: CDR1 KGHSH and CDR2 LQKENI. Trimming removed 6 bases from V and 6 bases from J, with 14 bases in between. CDR3 residues: CASSPRVLSEAFF. The CDR3 region has the DNA TGTGCCAGCTCCCCGAGGGTTCTATCTGAAGCTTTCTTT.

CDR3 coding DNA: TGTGCCAGCAGCGTAGTACCAGGGGAGTTCGATGAGCAGTTCTTC. This codes for CASSVVPGEFDEQFF. V usage is TRBV9 and J usage is TRBJ2-1, with a weak D call TRBD1 (6 bases). CDR3 length: 15 amino acids. Per germline, CDR1 SGDLS and CDR2 YYNGEE. Trimming took off 0 bases at V and 8 bases at J, with 15 bases between the two ends.

The chain employs TRBV13 and TRBJ2-2; D uncertain. The CDR3 runs to 14 residues. Germline values: CDR1 PRHDT, CDR2 FYEKMQ (reference sequence). The germline V and J ends were trimmed by 0 bases and 6 bases, with 8 bases remaining between them. The CDR3 sequence: CASSLGGRSGELFF. The CDR3 DNA is TGTGCCAGCAGCTTAGGGGGCCGGTCCGGGGAGCTGTTTTTT.

This clone occurred a few times. The chain links TRBV7-3 to TRBJ2-1, with 7 bases matching TRBD1. V gave up 6 bases and J gave up 1 base; unmatched junction bases: 3. Germline V gene data show CDR1 as SGHTA and CDR2 as FQGTGA. This CDR3 comprises 14 residues. CDR3 protein: CASRPDRSYNEQFF. CDR3 in DNA: TGTGCCAGCAGGCCGGACAGGTCCTACAATGAGCAGTTCTTC.

Points on this clone: One junction end does not reproduce the germline sequence, and a read error may be involved. The V and J genes are TRBV6-5 and TRBJ1-3; D is perhaps TRBD1 (6 bases). CDR1 is MNHEY, CDR2 SVGAGI, per germline. The CDR3 is 14 amino acids. The CDR3 is CASRPDSSGSTIYF. The CDR3 DNA reads TGTGCCAGCAGACCGGACAGCTCTGGAAGCACCATATATTTT.

This chain connects TRBV4-2 to TRBJ2-1, with a possible D match to TRBD1 (6 bases). V lost 0 bases, J lost 0 bases, and 18 bases lay in between. The germline CDR1 and CDR2 sequences are LGHNA and YNFKEQ. This CDR3 is built from 19 residues. The CDR3 DNA reads TGTGCCAGCAGCCAAGAAGGGGGAGTCGAGCCATACTCCTACAATGAGCAGTTCTTC. It yields the protein CASSQEGGVEPYSYNEQFF.

Here the CDR3 DNA reads TGCGCCAGCAGCTTGGCGGCACTAGCGGGTATAGCCTACGAGCAGTACTTC. Its protein is CASSLAALAGIAYEQYF. The chain employs TRBV5-1 and TRBJ2-7; 9 bases match TRBD2. CDR3 size: 17 residues. The V segment lost 0 bases and the J segment 2 bases; nucleotides outside the gene matches: 9. Germline V gene lookup returns CDR1 SGHRS and CDR2 YFSETQ.

Turning to this clone: Other DNA sequences in the sample encode the same CDR3. The gene calls are TRBV5-1 and TRBJ2-7; 9 nucleotides line up with TRBD1. The CDR3 is 13 amino acids. Germline trimming cut 4 bases from V and 1 base from J; bases unmatched to any gene: 0. Per the germline V gene, CDR1 is SGHRS and CDR2 is YFSETQ. Here the CDR3 reads CASSGTGSYEQYF. Written as DNA, the CDR3 is TGCGCCAGCAGCGGGACAGGGTCCTACGAGCAGTACTTC.

V is TRBV6-1 and J is TRBJ1-1; no reliable D call. Germline V gives CDR1 MNHNS, CDR2 SASEGT. The CDR3 sequence is 11 residues long. V dropped 3 bases and J dropped 11 bases, with 10 bases sitting between them. Here the CDR3 reads CASSEDLGAFF. CDR3 in DNA: TGTGCCAGCAGTGAGGACTTGGGGGCTTTCTTT.

The genes are TRBV18 and TRBJ2-3; D may be TRBD2 (6 bases). There are 20 residues in the CDR3. Trimming cost V 6 bases and J 4 bases, with 32 bases left between them. Germline CDR1 is KGHSH and CDR2 is LQKENI. This CDR3 is CASSPGGAAIGAIGSDTQYF. CDR3 in DNA: TGTGCCAGCTCTCCAGGAGGGGCGGCCATAGGGGCAATTGGCTCAGATACGCAGTATTTT.